This TCR beta chain stems from a study of neurological immune-mediated disorders. Findings of the study overall: HTLV-1-associated myelopathy had the most TCR clonal expansion, while multiple sclerosis had the least, a level that fell below healthy controls.

cDNA was made by 5'RACE with 10-nucleotide random UMIs. Over 170 million TCR-beta sequences, together covering 15-18 subjects, were produced by every individual sequencing run that was carried out. TCRdb re-derived calls from the 5' RACE reads in MiXCR, one entry per CDR3 protein. The sample gives approximately 82,000 distinct CDR3 sequences, about 12% of which show up once; around 5.3% is in the top ten. As for this clonotype: The antigen remains unidentified.

Germline CDR1 reads SGDLS; CDR2 reads YYNGEE. V lost 0 bases and J lost 7, with 8 bases in between. The CDR3 totals 13 residues. Time point noted: longitudinal time-point 2. Libraries used 2 million unsorted PBMCs kept frozen in RNAlater. The source material was PBMCs. This receptor was identified in a female donor with HTLV-1-associated myelopathy (HAM/TSP). V is TRBV9 and J is TRBJ2-1, with D perhaps TRBD2 (6 bases). CDR3: CASSVVAGNEQFF. CDR3 nucleotides: TGTGCCAGCAGCGTAGTCGCGGGAAATGAGCAGTTCTTC. Full variable domain (outside the CDR3, taken from reference TRBV9 and TRBJ2-1): DSGVTQTPKHLITATGQRVTLRCSPRSGDLSVYWYQQSLDQGLQFLIQYYNGEERAKGNILERFSAQQFPDLHSELNLSSLELGDSALYFCASSVVAGNEQFFGPGTRLTVL.